This T cell receptor beta chain was identified in a study of molecular identifiers for immune sequencing clone quantification. Study conclusions and caveats: Clone sizes could be underestimated for highly expanded clones when identical TCR molecules share a barcode.

TCRdb recomputed calls from the PCR reads with MiXCR, one row per CDR3 protein. This table holds some 100,000 distinct CDR3 sequences, 36% found once. Details on this clonotype: Its antigen is not known.

This CDR3 contains 11 residues. Trimming removed 8 bases at V and 8 bases at J, with 12 bases between. In germline, CDR1 is MNHEY, CDR2 SVGEGT. The sequenced sample consisted of naive CD8+ T cells from blood, with Jurkat cell RNA spiked in. The sample's subset: FACS-sorted CD8+CD4-CCR7+CD45RA+ naive T cells. This TCR was sampled from a human donor in good health. Some libraries in this study had Jurkat cell RNA spiked in. This chain joins TRBV6-2 or TRBV6-3 and TRBJ1-1; the D gene is possibly TRBD1 (5 bases). CDR3 in amino acids: CASSHGAEAFF. The CDR3 nucleotides read TGTGCCAGCTCTCATGGGGCCGAAGCTTTCTTT.